This TCR beta chain emerged from a study of blood T cell repertoires in COVID-19 (dated by TCRdb to 2019 to 2021). A note on the overall study: Collaborator samples came from the United States, Italy and Spain and covered acute and convalescent phases of COVID-19. The material from the prospective study consisted of cDNA or gDNA derived from T cells, B-cell-depleted T cells, or PBMCs. The dataset comprised deeply sampled blood TCRbeta repertoires from subjects exposed to, actively infected with, or recovered from COVID-19. The repertoires were released in a freely available public database intended as a resource for research on the immune response to SARS-CoV-2. The samples were drawn from the first 160 participants of the ongoing ImmuneRACE study and from under 1,500 subjects provided by 6 global collaborators. Sample metadata almost always included a de-identified subject ID, COVID-19 status, age in years and sex. Where HLA class I and class II types were available, the types were taken from metadata supplied by the sample provider, not from assay-based typing.

Of note for this clone: The antigen it binds to is not known. Base qualities are missing; no much larger clone stands one base away.

Findings and caveats that apply to the study as a whole: The amount of clinical and demographic metadata varied by source and participant and was provided uncurated.

TCRbeta CDR3 regions were amplified from genomic DNA using the immunoSEQ Assay, a bias-controlled multiplex PCR. The paper's data handling went like this. The number of nucleated cells in each sample was estimated by amplification of reference gene primers within the assay. To quantify the absolute abundance of each unique TCRbeta CDR3 rearrangement, sequence reads were collapsed and filtered. For each sample, productive Simpson clonality was calculated by taking the square root of Simpson's diversity index across productive rearrangements. TCRdb obtained this table from immuneACCESS and retained in-frame rearrangements with V and J assigned. These tables miss some clones; where compared with another copy, unresolved V genes account for less than half of the shortfall, and the remainder is unexplained. D and trimming were read from the DNA, whereas the V and J calls and clone size are those reported in that table. This sample has roughly 200,000 clones in its table, and 85% of those were observed once. About 19% of the sample is taken by the ten largest.

Enrolling through a virtual design, the prospective study's participants ranged in age from roughly 18 to 89 years and lived across 24 United States geographic areas. In the prospective study, participants were assigned to cohorts based on the clinical history participants reported in a screening survey and a study questionnaire. ImmuneRACE Cohort 3 recovered participants were defined by two consecutive negative NP/OP PCR tests, healthcare professional clearance, or symptom resolution. Each participant in the prospective study had whole blood, serum and a nasopharyngeal or oropharyngeal swab collected by mobile phlebotomists. Prospective study participants could optionally give additional blood draws and questionnaires over an approximately two-month period. Before DNA extraction, prospective study blood samples were shipped either frozen or at room temperature. Deletion took 1 base off V and 3 bases off J, with a span of 11 bases between the germline ends. Spanning cysteine to phenylalanine, the CDR3 consists of 15 amino acids. Of the read, only the CDR3 DNA is kept; its 45 bases are in frame from base 1. The CDR1 and CDR2 encoded by the germline V gene are SGHNT and YENEEA.

Sequenced: PBMCs or T cells enriched from blood (not recorded which). This chain is built from TRBV11-3 and TRBJ2-3; a tentative D call is TRBD1 (5 bases match). This receptor was taken from a man aged 40-49 years who had recovered from COVID-19. The DNA sequence is given as TGTGCCAGCAGCTTAGGTGGGGCCAATACAGATACGCAGTATTTT. It is translated as CASSLGGANTDTQYF.